These 31 T cell receptor beta chains came from one sample sequenced in a study of blood T cell repertoires in COVID-19. Profiling relied on immunoSEQ multiplex PCR, and the TCRdb table lists in-frame clones only, not all of them. The sample records approximately 250,000 clones, 85% to 90% being singletons. Sequences were obtained from PBMCs or T cells enriched from blood (not recorded which). Source of these receptors: a woman aged 55-69 years in a cohort exposed to, infected with or recovered from COVID-19 (not recorded which).

This sequence joins TRBV28 and TRBJ1-2; unclear D gene. CDR1 and CDR2 (germline): MDHEN, SYDVKM. The ends were cut back, 3 bases at V and 4 bases at J, with 9 bases in the middle. The CDR3 contains 13 residues. In DNA form, the CDR3 reads TGTGCCAGCAGTTTTACAGAAATCTATGGCTACACCTTC. Residues: CASSFTEIYGYTF.

This sequence joins TRBV7-3 and TRBJ2-7, with D possibly matching TRBD2 (5 bases). This CDR3 has 13 residues. The germline V gene has CDR1 SGHTA and CDR2 FQGTGA. V was pared by 2 bases and J by 6 bases, with 11 bases between. The CDR3 DNA reads as TGTGCCAGCAGCTTACGGACGAGGGCCGAGCAGTACTTC. Translated: CASSLRTRAEQYF.

The CDR3 is CATSSDSTTLNEQFF. DNA of the CDR3: TGTGCCACCTCCTCGGACTCTACCACGCTCAATGAGCAGTTCTTC. J is TRBJ2-1 and V is TRBV28, with D possibly TRBD2 on 5 matching bases. The CDR3 is 15 amino acids. CDR1 is MDHEN and CDR2 is SYDVKM in the germline V gene. V lost 10 bases and J 6 bases, leaving 22 bases between the germline ends.

This chain links TRBV7-3 with TRBJ2-1; possible D gene TRBD2, 5 bases. The length of the CDR3 is 15 residues. Trimming removed 0 bases at V and 0 bases at J, with 6 bases between. CDR1 and CDR2 from the germline V gene are SGHTA and FQGTGA. This chain's CDR3 is CASSLTSASYNEQFF. CDR3 in DNA: TGTGCCAGCAGCTTAACTAGCGCCTCCTACAATGAGCAGTTCTTC. Complete variable domain (other parts from reference TRBV7-3 and TRBJ2-1): GAGVSQTPSNKVTEKGKYVELRCDPISGHTALYWYRQSLGQGPEFLIYFQGTGAADDSGLPNDRFFAVRPEGSVSTLKIQRTERGDSAVYLCASSLTSASYNEQFFGPGTRLTVL.

The genes are TRBV20-1 and TRBJ1-5, with D unresolved. CDR3 length equals 15 residues. V gave up 3 bases and J gave up 2 bases, with 14 bases separating them. CDR1 and CDR2 from the germline V gene are DFQATT and SNEGSKA (reference sequence). The CDR3 spells CSASSDSGGNQPQHF. The DNA of the CDR3 is TGCAGTGCTAGTTCGGACTCCGGTGGCAATCAGCCCCAGCATTTT.

The gene calls are TRBV6-5 and TRBJ2-7; a possible D gene is TRBD1 (6 bases). There are 12 residues in the CDR3. Germline loops: CDR1 MNHEY, CDR2 SVGAGI. Trimming stripped 6 bases from V and 5 bases from J, with 11 bases between. CDR3 sequence reads: CASRDYRDEQYF. The CDR3 DNA is TGTGCCAGCAGAGATTACAGGGACGAGCAGTACTTC.

The chain is built from TRBV30 and TRBJ1-5, with 7 nucleotides matching TRBD1. Germline CDR1 GTSNPN, CDR2 SVGIG (reference sequence). Trimming cost V 0 bases and J 6 bases; bases outside gene matches: 8. The CDR3 runs to 15 residues. CDR3 nucleotide sequence: TGTGCCTGGAGTGTAATGGGACAGAACCGTCAGCCCCAGCATTTT. This encodes CAWSVMGQNRQPQHF.

The J gene is TRBJ2-3, the V gene TRBV27; 13 bases map to TRBD2. V was clipped by 2 bases and J by 4 bases; unmatched bases: 9. Germline-derived CDR1 and CDR2 are MNHEY and SMNVEV (reference sequence). The CDR3 covers 18 residues. In nucleotides, the CDR3 is TGTGCCAGCAGTTTACTCCGGACTAGCGGGAGTTCTGCAGATACGCAGTATTTT. Amino acid sequence: CASSLLRTSGSSADTQYF.

The V call is TRBV5-4, the J call TRBJ1-6; 8 bases agree with TRBD1. Germline CDR1 is SGHNT and CDR2 is YYREEE (reference sequence). Trimming removed 2 bases from V and 8 bases from J; junction bases left unmatched: 3. The CDR3 has 14 amino acids. The CDR3 coding sequence is TGTGCCAGCAGCTTACAGGGGGTAGATTCACCCCTCCACTTT. Translated, it gives CASSLQGVDSPLHF.

The gene calls are TRBV5-6 and TRBJ2-1, with 9 bases lining up with TRBD1. J gave up 7 bases and V 4 bases, and 9 bases lay outside the gene matches. CDR3 length equals 15 residues. The germline gives CDR1 SGHDT, CDR2 YYEEEE. The CDR3 sequence: CASSRDRGWINEQFF. In DNA form, the CDR3 reads TGTGCCAGCAGCCGCGACAGGGGGTGGATAAATGAGCAGTTCTTC.

The rearrangement links TRBV5-1 to TRBJ2-7, with TRBD1 as a possible D gene (6 bases). The V end lost 0 bases, the J end lost 7 bases, and 8 bases lay between the germline ends. The CDR3 has 12 residues. The germline V gene encodes CDR1 SGHRS and CDR2 YFSETQ. The CDR3 nucleotides read TGCGCCAGCAGCTTGGAGGGGGAAGAGCAGTACTTC. Encoded protein: CASSLEGEEQYF.

The rearrangement links TRBV2 to TRBJ2-2; 7 bases align to TRBD2. The CDR3 contains 14 residues. Germline V gene lookup returns CDR1 SNHLY and CDR2 FYNNEI. V shed 4 bases and J 7 bases; nucleotides not matched to a gene: 6. In nucleotides, the CDR3 is TGTGCCAGCAGTGTCAAAGGGAGGGGCGGGGAGCTGTTTTTT. Protein sequence: CASSVKGRGGELFF.

This clone occurred a few times. The V and J genes are TRBV19 and TRBJ2-7; 10 nucleotides line up with TRBD2. The CDR3 loop spans 14 amino acids. Germline V gene lookup returns CDR1 LNHDA and CDR2 SQIVND (reference sequence). Trimming took 8 bases from V and 3 from J; bases not matched to a gene: 7. The CDR3 nucleotides read TGTGCCAGTGGCGCTAGCGGGAGAATCTACGAGCAGTACTTC. Its translation: CASGASGRIYEQYF.

Here the CDR3 DNA reads TGTGCCAGCAGCCAAGGTTCGGAGGGTTTGGTCCACGAGCAGTACTTC. Translating it yields CASSQGSEGLVHEQYF. The chain links TRBV4-2 to TRBJ2-7, with a possible D match to TRBD2 (6 bases). The CDR3 length is 16 residues. V was trimmed by 1 base and J by 5 bases, leaving 18 bases between them. CDR1 and CDR2 from the germline V gene are LGHNA and YNFKEQ.

The chain carries TRBV7-2 and TRBJ1-5, with a tentative D call TRBD1 (6 bases). The germline V gene encodes CDR1 SGHTA and CDR2 FQGNSA. V lost 3 bases and J 7 bases, leaving 10 bases between the germline ends. The CDR3 runs 13 residues. The CDR3 spells CASSFDRTQPQHF. The CDR3 DNA follows: TGTGCCAGCAGCTTCGACAGGACCCAGCCCCAGCATTTT.

This chain connects TRBV7-2 to TRBJ2-2, with 13 bases that match TRBD2. This CDR3 has 14 amino acids. Germline assignment: CDR1 SGHTA and CDR2 FQGNSA. Trimming cost V 9 bases and J 5 bases; bases outside gene matches: 3. In DNA form, the CDR3 reads TGTGCCAGAGGGACTAGCGGGACTACCGGGGAGCTGTTTTTT. Protein: CARGTSGTTGELFF.

The chain uses TRBV4-2 and TRBJ2-5; 10 nucleotides agree with TRBD1. With V trimmed by 2 bases and J by 3 bases, 9 bases remained unmatched. CDR1 and CDR2 (germline): LGHNA, YNFKEQ. The CDR3 is 17 amino acids. This CDR3 reads CASSQTSWTGGKETQYF. In DNA, the CDR3 is TGTGCCAGCAGCCAAACCTCATGGACAGGGGGGAAAGAGACCCAGTACTTC.

This chain connects TRBV19 to TRBJ2-2; 8 nucleotides align to TRBD1. The CDR3 loop spans 18 amino acids. Germline lookup yields CDR1 LNHDA and CDR2 SQIVND (reference sequence). The J segment lost 7 bases and the V segment lost 7 bases, leaving 20 bases of the junction unmatched. The CDR3 loop is CASTNSPRQGARVGELFF. In nucleotides, the CDR3 is TGTGCCAGTACCAACTCACCTAGGCAGGGGGCGCGGGTCGGGGAGCTGTTTTTT.

V and J are TRBV23-1 and TRBJ2-7, with 7 bases identical to TRBD1. TRBV23-1 is an ORF for which the function is uncertain. The V gene end was trimmed by 3 bases and the J gene end by 1 base; junction bases not matched to a gene: 6. The CDR3 has 15 amino acids. CDR3 sequence: CASSHPGQESYEQYF. The CDR3 DNA reads TGCGCCAGCAGTCACCCCGGACAGGAGTCCTACGAGCAGTACTTC.

On this clone itself: Distinct nucleotide sequences in the sample also encode this CDR3. The chain recombines TRBV10-2 with TRBJ2-5; 8 bases map to TRBD2. Germline lookup yields CDR1 WSHSY and CDR2 SAAADI. The CDR3 length is 15 residues. V was clipped by 7 bases and J by 5 bases; unmatched bases: 12. The CDR3 coding sequence is TGCGCCAGCACTCCCGGGGGGGCAGGGAGGGAGACCCAGTACTTC. The encoded protein is CASTPGGAGRETQYF.

J is TRBJ2-7 and V is TRBV20-1; tentative D call: TRBD2 (7 bases). Germline V gene data show CDR1 as DFQATT and CDR2 as SNEGSKA (reference sequence). With 3 bases removed from V and 0 bases from J, the gap between germline ends came to 12 bases. The CDR3 is 14 amino acids. CDR3 in DNA: TGCAGTGCTAGTTGGGGGGGCCTCTCCTACGAGCAGTACTTC. The encoded protein is CSASWGGLSYEQYF.

The chain employs TRBV19 and TRBJ2-3, with TRBD2 matching 14 bases. The CDR3 is 19 residues long. Looked up from germline, CDR1 is LNHDA and CDR2 is SQIVND (reference sequence). J lost 2 bases, V lost 0 bases, and 7 bases had no gene match. The CDR3 reads CASSIEGTSGGPYTDTQYF. In DNA form, the CDR3 reads TGTGCCAGTAGTATAGAGGGGACTAGCGGGGGCCCTTACACAGATACGCAGTATTTT.

V usage is TRBV7-2 and J usage is TRBJ2-5; a weak D match, TRBD2 (5 bases). The germline V and J ends were trimmed by 1 base and 0 bases, with 9 bases remaining between them. The CDR3 contains 15 residues. Germline loops: CDR1 SGHTA, CDR2 FQGNSA. The DNA for the CDR3 is TGTGCCAGCAGCTTAGGGACTGTGTACCAAGAGACCCAGTACTTC. Translating gives CASSLGTVYQETQYF.

The chain joins TRBV24-1 to TRBJ2-3; 16 bases are shared with TRBD2. The CDR3 loop spans 18 amino acids. In germline, CDR1 is KGHDR, CDR2 SFDVKD. V trimming: 5 bases; J trimming: 2 bases; junction bases outside the gene matches: 6. The DNA for the CDR3 is TGTGCCACCAGTGCCGGGACTAGCGGGAGGGGATCCACAGATACGCAGTATTTT. It is translated as CATSAGTSGRGSTDTQYF.

The V and J genes are TRBV19 and TRBJ1-6; possible D gene TRBD1, 5 bases. Germline CDR1 LNHDA, CDR2 SQIVND (reference sequence). Deletions cut 3 bases from V and 5 bases from J, with 8 bases between. The CDR3 is 14 residues long. CDR3 nucleotides: TGTGCCAGTAGTATTGCCAGGGATAATTCACCCCTCCACTTT. It yields the protein CASSIARDNSPLHF.

The V and J genes are TRBV9 and TRBJ2-2; 8 bases are a match to TRBD1. Germline CDR1 reads SGDLS; CDR2 reads YYNGEE. The CDR3 length is 16 residues. V gave up 3 bases and J gave up 5 bases; unmatched junction bases: 9. The CDR3 is CASSARQGAWTGELFF. The CDR3 bases are TGTGCCAGCAGCGCTCGTCAGGGGGCATGGACCGGGGAGCTGTTTTTT.

This chain connects TRBV28 to TRBJ2-3; D unresolved. The CDR3 covers 13 residues. Per the germline V gene, CDR1 is MDHEN and CDR2 is SYDVKM. Trimming removed 3 bases at V and 0 bases at J, with 4 bases between. For the CDR3, the DNA is TGTGCCAGCAGTTTTCGTAGCACAGATACGCAGTATTTT. It codes for CASSFRSTDTQYF.

This clone was picked up one time. The J gene is TRBJ1-2, the V gene TRBV5-1, with a weak D call TRBD1 (6 bases). The CDR3 is 14 amino acids. The germline V and J ends were trimmed by 1 base and 8 bases, with 15 bases remaining between them. CDR1 and CDR2 (germline): SGHRS, YFSETQ. The CDR3 region has the DNA TGCGCCAGCAGCTTGAGTGGTGCGGGGGGCGGCTACACCTTC. Residues: CASSLSGAGGGYTF. The variable domain in full, completed from reference TRBV5-1 and TRBJ1-2, reads KAGVTQTPRYLIKTRGQQVTLSCSPISGHRSVSWYQQTPGQGLQFLFEYFSETQRNKGNFPGRFSGRQFSNSRSEMNVSTLELGDSALYLCASSLSGAGGGYTFGSGTRLTVV.

The chain joins TRBV15 to TRBJ2-3; possible D gene TRBD2, 6 bases. V gave up 9 bases and J gave up 3 bases, with 16 bases separating them. The CDR3 sequence is 14 residues long. Germline assignment: CDR1 LNHNV and CDR2 YYDKDF (reference sequence). Written as DNA, the CDR3 is TGTGCCACTCGGACTGGGGGGAAGACAGATACGCAGTATTTT. Protein product: CATRTGGKTDTQYF.

The genes are TRBV6-2 or TRBV6-3 and TRBJ2-7; 7 nucleotides align to TRBD2. Germline loops: CDR1 MNHEY, CDR2 SVGEGT. CDR3 length equals 16 residues. Unmatched junction bases numbered 9, after V lost 2 bases and J lost 2 bases. The CDR3 loop is CASSYRASGAPYEQYF. CDR3 nucleotides: TGTGCCAGCAGTTACAGGGCTAGCGGAGCCCCCTACGAGCAGTACTTC.

The V call is TRBV6-5, the J call TRBJ2-7; TRBD1 aligns across 8 bases. The CDR3 spans 14 residues. The germline V gene encodes CDR1 MNHEY and CDR2 SVGAGI. Trimming cost V 0 bases and J 6 bases; bases outside gene matches: 4. As DNA, the CDR3 is TGTGCCAGCAGTTACTCGGCAGGGGGCGGCGAGCAGTACTTC. It encodes CASSYSAGGGEQYF.